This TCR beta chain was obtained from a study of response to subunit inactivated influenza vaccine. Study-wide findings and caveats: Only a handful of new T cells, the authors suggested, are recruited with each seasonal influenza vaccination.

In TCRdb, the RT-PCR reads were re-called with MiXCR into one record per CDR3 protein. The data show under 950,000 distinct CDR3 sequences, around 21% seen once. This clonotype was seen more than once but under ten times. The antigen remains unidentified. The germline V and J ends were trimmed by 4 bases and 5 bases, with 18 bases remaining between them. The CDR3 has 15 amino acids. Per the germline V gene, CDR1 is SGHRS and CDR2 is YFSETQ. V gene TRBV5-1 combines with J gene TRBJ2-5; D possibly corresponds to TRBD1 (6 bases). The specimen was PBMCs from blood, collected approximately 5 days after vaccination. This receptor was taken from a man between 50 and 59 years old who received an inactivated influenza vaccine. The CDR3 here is CASSTAYRVGETQYF. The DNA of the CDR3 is TGCGCCAGCAGCACCGCTTACAGGGTTGGCGAGACCCAGTACTTC.